This TCR beta chain emerged from a study of chemoradiotherapy in HPV16-positive cancers. Study summary: Functional T-cell assays on a couple of HPV16-positive patients' cells defined candidate HPV-specific clones and common TCR motifs.

The V and J ends lost 4 bases and 1 base respectively, with 4 bases between them. CDR1 is KGHSH, CDR2 LQKENI, per germline. This CDR3 comprises 12 residues. Remarks on this clone: Its antigen remains unidentified.

Profiled with immunoSEQ multiplex PCR; TCRdb holds only in-frame clones, not every one. The sample lists 15,000 to 20,000 clones; about 74% were seen once. Study outcomes and limitations: The functional HPV-specific definition rests on just a couple of HPV16-positive patients.

The sample in question was tumor tissue, obtained from a patient who underwent chemoradiotherapy. The chain joins TRBV18 to TRBJ1-1; D gene uncertain. This clonotype was sampled from a human donor with HPV-associated anogenital cancer. CDR3 in amino acids: CASSQANTEAFF. CDR3 bases: TGTGCCAGCTCACAGGCGAACACTGAAGCTTTCTTT.